This entry lists 27 T cell receptor beta chains sequenced from one sample in a study of tumor and adjacent non-tumor tissue in lung cancer. A modified ARM-PCR protocol with three rounds of nested PCR amplified TCRbeta. TCRdb redid the calling of the multiplex PCR reads with MiXCR, one entry per CDR3 protein. This repertoire shows 100,000 to 150,000 distinct CDR3 sequences, about 66% found once; its top ten account for roughly 13%. RNA was extracted from bulk tissue without any cell sorting. The specimen sequenced was lung tumor tissue. The source of these receptors is a man aged 25-45 years with non-small cell lung cancer.

Points on this clonotype: Given a much more abundant clone one base away, this may be a read error. The chain recombines TRBV4-2 with TRBJ1-1; D ambiguous. CDR1 LGHNA and CDR2 YNFKEQ come from the germline V gene. This CDR3 is built from 12 residues. The CDR3 reads CASSQAYTEAYF. DNA of the CDR3: TGTGCCAGCAGCCAAGCCTACACTGAAGCTTACTTT.

This clonotype was recorded many times. The rearrangement links TRBV12-3 or TRBV12-4 to TRBJ1-6; 8 bases are shared with TRBD1. After removal of 6 bases from V and 7 bases from J, the junction contained 8 bases not matched to a gene. The CDR3 is 15 amino acids. CDR3 DNA: TGTGCCAGCAGATATGACAGGGGTGGGAATTCACCCCTCCACTTT. It specifies CASRYDRGGNSPLHF.

The chain couples TRBV10-2 to TRBJ2-1, with TRBD2 matching over 9 bases. After removal of 9 bases from V and 2 bases from J, the junction contained 11 bases not matched to a gene. The germline gives CDR1 WSHSY, CDR2 SAAADI. The CDR3 covers 16 residues. CDR3 nucleotide sequence: TGCGCCAGTAAGAGACGCGGGGGGGTCACCTACAATGAGCAGTTCTTC. Encoded protein: CASKRRGGVTYNEQFF.

Note on this clonotype: A much larger clone differs from this one at a single base, so this may be a read error. The gene calls are TRBV6-2 or TRBV6-3 and TRBJ1-2; D call uncertain. Germline values: CDR1 MNHEY, CDR2 SVGEGT. The CDR3 totals 13 residues. This chain's CDR3 is CASSPTENYDYTF. The CDR3 DNA sequence: TGTGCCAGCAGCCCGACGGAGAACTATGACTACACCTTC.

This clonotype has a handful of counts. One end of the junction varies from germline; a read error may be responsible. The J gene is TRBJ2-7, the V gene TRBV7-8, with 7 positions matching TRBD1. The CDR3 sequence is 15 residues long. The V gene's germline CDR1 is SGHVS and CDR2 FQNEAQ. The CDR3 DNA reads as TGTGCCAGCAGCGTGACAGGGTCGATGGGCCACGAGCGGTACTTC. Translating gives CASSVTGSMGHERYF.

On this clonotype itself: The germline gene is not matched at one end of the junction; a read error may be the cause. The V and J genes are TRBV11-2 and TRBJ2-3, with D possibly being TRBD1 or TRBD2 (6 bases each). CDR3 length equals 15 residues. CDR1 SGHAT and CDR2 FQNNGV come from the germline V gene. The CDR3 region is CANSFGGPSTDTRYF. The CDR3, as DNA: TGTGCCAACAGCTTTGGGGGGCCAAGCACAGATACGCGGTATTTT.

Worth noting for this clonotype: The junction shows a germline mismatch at one end, possibly a read error. The J gene is TRBJ1-4, the V gene TRBV7-9; TRBD1 matches 9 bases. CDR1 is SEHNR, CDR2 FQNEAQ, per germline (reference sequence). The CDR3 runs 16 residues. The CDR3: CVSSSDRGGPDEKLFF. CDR3 DNA: TGTGTCAGCAGCTCGGACAGGGGAGGGCCTGATGAAAAACTGTTTTTT.

Note on this clonotype: Relative to the germline gene, one junction end is altered; a read error may explain this. V usage is TRBV20-1 and J usage is TRBJ2-1, with D perhaps matching TRBD2 (5 bases). The CDR3 has 15 amino acids. Germline V lookup: CDR1 DFQATT, CDR2 SNEGSKA (reference sequence). The CDR3 DNA reads as TGCAATGCTAGACCTAGCTGGCTCTCCTACAATGAGCAGTTCTTC. Translation: CNARPSWLSYNEQFF.

This clonotype is medium-sized within its sample. The CDR3 nucleotides are TGTGCCAGCAGCGTGACTAGTTTCAATGAGCAGTTCTTC. Translation gives CASSVTSFNEQFF. The V and J genes are TRBV11-2 and TRBJ2-1, with D possibly being TRBD2 (6 bases). The CDR3 is made up of 13 amino acids. V was trimmed by 5 bases and J by 6 bases, leaving 11 bases between them. CDR1 and CDR2 from the germline V gene are SGHAT and FQNNGV. The entire variable domain, with the rest obtained from reference TRBV11-2 and TRBJ2-1, is as follows: EAGVAQSPRYKIIEKRQSVAFWCNPISGHATLYWYQQILGQGPKLLIQFQNNGVVDDSQLPKDRFSAERLKGVDSTLKIQPAKLEDSAVYLCASSVTSFNEQFFGPGTRLTVL.

CDR3 loop: CASSPWASGSYEQYF. CDR3 in DNA: TGTGCCAGCAGCCCTTGGGCTAGCGGTTCCTACGAGCAGTACTTC. The chain joins TRBV11-2 to TRBJ2-7; TRBD2 aligns across 7 bases. Trimming cost V 5 bases and J 1 base; bases outside gene matches: 8. The CDR3 sequence is 15 residues long. Germline V gene data show CDR1 as SGHAT and CDR2 as FQNNGV.

Remarks on this clonotype: A much larger clone differs by one base, so this may be a read error. The chain has TRBV4-2 and TRBJ2-3; 7 positions agree with TRBD1. Germline-derived CDR1 and CDR2 are LGHNA and YNFKEQ. This CDR3 is built from 18 residues. Here the CDR3 DNA reads TGTGCCAGCAACCAAGGGGGAGTCCCGGGACAGAGTGCAGATACGCAGTATTTT. Its translation is CASNQGGVPGQSADTQYF.

Note on this clonotype: As the CDR3 is not closed by the conserved phenylalanine or tryptophan, this likely results from a read error. V is TRBV29-1 and J is TRBJ1-6; TRBD1 agrees at 9 bases. The CDR3 totals 13 residues. CDR1 and CDR2 (germline): SQVTM, ANQGSEA. Trimming cost V 4 bases and J 9 bases; bases outside gene matches: 4. In nucleotides, the CDR3 is TGCAGCGTTGCCCTGGACAGGGGTTCACCCCTCCACATC. Protein: CSVALDRGSPLHI.

Remarks on this clonotype: At one end, the junction sequence differs from germline, possibly due to a read error. The V call is TRBV20-1, the J call TRBJ2-2, with 11 positions matching TRBD2. The CDR3 has 16 amino acids. CDR1 is DFQATT and CDR2 is SNEGSKA in the germline V gene (reference sequence). CDR3 in DNA: TGCAGTGCTAGAGGACTAGCGGGATTGAACACCGGGGATCTGTTTTTT. The encoded protein is CSARGLAGLNTGDLFF.

For this clonotype: The CDR3 end shows no conserved phenylalanine or tryptophan, and so a read error is likely. V usage is TRBV29-1 and J usage is TRBJ1-3; D remains ambiguous. V was pared by 3 bases and J by 1 base, with 16 bases between. Germline CDR1 SQVTM, CDR2 ANQGSEA. The CDR3 spans 16 residues. CDR3 sequence reads: CSVEYVESASGNTIYS. In DNA form, the CDR3 reads TGCAGCGTTGAGTATGTCGAGTCGGCATCTGGAAACACCATATATTCT.

The V call is TRBV21-1, the J call TRBJ2-7; the table's TRBD2 call for D was not verified on the DNA. TRBV21-1 is a pseudogene. The CDR3 length is 13 residues. CDR3 sequence (DNA): TGTGCCAACCGGACTAGCGGGAGCTACGAGCAGTGCTTC. Translating it yields CANRTSGSYEQCF.

This clonotype was detected only a few times. The J gene is TRBJ1-2, the V gene TRBV20-1; the match to TRBD1 covers 10 bases. The junction had 7 bases not matched to a gene; V was cut back by 5 bases and J by 7 bases. The CDR3 contains 13 residues. From germline, CDR1 is DFQATT and CDR2 SNEGSKA (reference sequence). This chain's CDR3 is CSAPGQGETGYTF. The CDR3 coding sequence is TGCAGTGCTCCCGGACAGGGGGAAACTGGCTACACCTTC.

Details on this clonotype: A junction boundary mismatches the germline segment, possibly from a read error. The chain is built from TRBV11-2 and TRBJ1-1, with 7 bases that match TRBD1. The germline CDR1 and CDR2 sequences are SGHAT and FQNNGV. The CDR3 runs 14 residues. The CDR3 DNA follows: TGTGCTAGCAGCTTAGAAGACAGGGCCGCTGAAGCTTTCTTT. Translated, it gives CASSLEDRAAEAFF.

Of note for this clonotype: Here the CDR3 omits its conserved ending phenylalanine or tryptophan, so a read error is the likely source. The DNA is left out, because the CDR3 cannot be placed on it with certainty; the CDR3 is given as TCRdb lists it. The chain carries TRBV6-4 and TRBJ2-2; the table's TRBD2 call for D was not verified on the DNA. Germline V gene data show CDR1 as MRHNA and CDR2 as SNTAGT. The CDR3 is 16 amino acids long, termini counted. The CDR3 here is CVSSDWASLNTGELFL.

Remarks on this clonotype: Mismatch with germline at one junction end may stem from a read error. The V gene is TRBV7-9, the J gene TRBJ2-1, with 14 bases that match TRBD2. Germline V gene data show CDR1 as SEHNR and CDR2 as FQNEAQ (reference sequence). The CDR3 covers 16 residues. CDR3 bases: TGTGCCAGCATCCTCACCGGACTAGCGGGAGGAAATGAGGAGTTCTTC. Its protein product is CASILTGLAGGNEEFF.

Concerning this clonotype: A read error may explain this, as a much larger clone is one base away. This chain links TRBV6-1 with TRBJ2-5; no firm D call. V lost 11 bases, J lost 7 bases, and 14 bases lay in between. Germline V gene lookup returns CDR1 MNHNS and CDR2 SASEGT. The CDR3 is 11 residues long. CDR3 in DNA: TGTGCCTGCTCGTTGCCTTGGACCCAGTACTTC. Amino acids: CACSLPWTQYF.

With respect to this clonotype: Being one base from a much bigger clone, this may be a read error. The conserved phenylalanine or tryptophan is not found at the CDR3 terminus, so this likely reflects a read error. The rearrangement joins TRBV29-1 to TRBJ2-2; tentatively, D is TRBD1 (6 bases). In germline, CDR1 is SQVTM, CDR2 ANQGSEA. V was trimmed by 1 base and J by 4 bases, leaving 10 bases between them. The CDR3 runs to 14 residues. CDR3 amino acids: CSVEVRGLTGELFL. CDR3 bases: TGCAGCGTTGAAGTCAGGGGCCTCACCGGGGAGCTGTTTTTA.

About this clonotype: This clone may be a read error of a much larger clone one base away. The rearrangement uses TRBV20-1 and TRBJ2-1, with 16 bases aligning to TRBD2. The CDR3 is made up of 19 amino acids. Germline values: CDR1 DFQATT, CDR2 SNEGSKA (reference sequence). CDR3: CSDRNPGLAGGITYNEQFF. The CDR3 region has the DNA TGCAGTGATAGAAACCCGGGACTAGCGGGGGGGATTACCTACAATGAGCAGTTCTTC.

In this sample, this clonotype turned up many times. The chain links TRBV4-2 to TRBJ2-7; the match to TRBD2 covers 13 bases. V was pared by 1 base and J by 3 bases, with 0 bases of the junction left unmatched. This CDR3 region has 15 residues. The V gene's germline CDR1 is LGHNA and CDR2 YNFKEQ. The CDR3 DNA is TGTGCCAGCAGCCAAGGACTAGCGGGAGGCTACGAGCAGTACTTC. This gives the protein CASSQGLAGGYEQYF.

As for this clonotype: Germline and junction disagree at one end, which may indicate a read error. V is TRBV5-1 and J is TRBJ2-7; D is perhaps TRBD1 (5 bases). CDR3 length: 14 amino acids. Germline-derived CDR1 and CDR2 are SGHRS and YFSETQ. The chain's CDR3 is CASSLDTAIYDQYF. CDR3 sequence (DNA): TGCGCCAGCAGCCTGGACACTGCCATCTACGACCAGTACTTC.

This clonotype was observed a handful of times. One base away lies a much larger clone, so this may be a sequencing read error. The conserved final phenylalanine or tryptophan is absent from the CDR3, which likely points to a read error. The CDR3 is CSASRGIYEQYS. DNA of the CDR3: TGCAGTGCTAGTCGGGGGATTTACGAGCAGTACTCC. The V call is TRBV20-1, the J call TRBJ2-7; possible D gene TRBD2, 6 bases. Germline values: CDR1 DFQATT, CDR2 SNEGSKA (reference sequence). Between the trimmed V and J ends, which lost 3 bases and 4 bases, there was a span of 10 bases. The CDR3 length is 12 residues.

About this clonotype: It may be a read error: a sequence one base away is much more abundant. In DNA form, the CDR3 reads TGCGCCAGCAGTGAGCTGCGGCAGGGGGCAGAAGAGACCCAGTGCTTC. Protein product: CASSELRQGAEETQCF. This rearrangement joins TRBV10-2 to TRBJ2-5; 8 nucleotides align to TRBD1. This CDR3 is 16 amino acids long. The germline V gene has CDR1 WSHSY and CDR2 SAAADI.

The chain is built from TRBV4-1 and TRBJ1-1; no firm D call. Trimming took 0 bases from V and 8 from J, leaving 10 bases between them. The CDR3 sequence is 13 residues long. In germline, CDR1 is MGHRA, CDR2 YSYEKL. Here the CDR3 reads CASSQDGRDEAFF. In DNA form, the CDR3 reads TGCGCCAGCAGCCAAGATGGGCGCGACGAAGCTTTCTTT.